The 24 T cell receptor beta chains presented below share a single source sample, sequenced in a study of regulatory T cells in long-lasting Graves disease. Documented time point: persistent/refractory GD, antithyroid drugs over 5 years with positive TRAb. RNA from PBMCs was the source of the TCR library. Library construction for TCR beta used iRepertoire HTBI primers and Arm-PCR of CDR3 regions. One entry per CDR3 protein results from TCRdb running MiXCR on the multiplex PCR reads. The sample includes some 280,000 distinct CDR3 sequences, 20% to 25% seen only once; the top ten take about 61%. Sample: peripheral blood mononuclear cells (PBMCs), taken when the disease was refractory, from a patient treated with antithyroid drugs. The receptors here all came from a female donor with Graves disease.

This clonotype was observed a few times. DNA for the CDR3: TGTGCCAGCAGCACCACAGGGGGCCTCTCTGGAAACACCATATATTTT. Its protein is CASSTTGGLSGNTIYF. The rearrangement uses TRBV12-3 or TRBV12-4 and TRBJ1-3, with TRBD1 matching over 9 bases. After removal of 6 bases from V and 0 bases from J, the junction contained 6 bases not matched to a gene. The CDR3 loop spans 16 amino acids.

This clonotype appeared once. At one end the junction does not follow the germline gene, possibly because of a read error. The gene calls are TRBV28 and TRBJ2-5, with D unclear. Germline V CDR1 and CDR2: MDHEN, SYDVKM. This CDR3 is built from 14 residues. The CDR3 DNA follows: TGTGCCAGCGGTGCACGGAGAATACAAGAGGCCCAGTACTTC. This translates into CASGARRIQEAQYF.

This rearrangement joins TRBV29-1 to TRBJ2-5, with a possible D match to TRBD2 (6 bases). The V gene's germline CDR1 is SQVTM and CDR2 ANQGSEA. Deletions cut 7 bases from V and 5 bases from J, with 17 bases between. The CDR3 spans 13 residues. CDR3 in amino acids: CSAAGAGRETQYF. CDR3 bases: TGCAGCGCCGCGGGTGCGGGGCGGGAGACCCAGTACTTC. Full variable domain (missing parts from reference TRBV29-1 and TRBJ2-5): SAVISQKPSRDICQRGTSLTIQCQVDSQVTMMFWYRQQPGQSLTLIATANQGSEATYESGFVIDKFPISRPNLTFSTLTVSNMSPEDSSIYLCSAAGAGRETQYFGPGTRLLVL.

About this clonotype itself: Just one base apart from a much larger clone, this may be a read error. The chain links TRBV7-2 to TRBJ1-2; D possibly corresponds to TRBD1 (6 bases). The germline V gene has CDR1 SGHTA and CDR2 FQGNSA. This CDR3 has 15 residues. The CDR3 loop is CASSLARGDNYGYAF. The CDR3 region has the DNA TGTGCCAGCAGCTTGGCCAGGGGCGACAATTATGGCTACGCCTTC.

This clonotype was seen only a few times. V and J are TRBV5-6 and TRBJ2-2, with D possibly being TRBD2 (6 bases). The CDR3 consists of 16 residues. V was trimmed by 2 bases and J by 0 bases, leaving 11 bases between them. Germline V gene data show CDR1 as SGHDT and CDR2 as YYEEEE. The DNA of the CDR3 is TGTGCCAGCAGCTTAGGGCGGGACCCGAACACCGGGGAGCTGTTTTTT. Amino acids: CASSLGRDPNTGELFF.

This clonotype showed up many times. V usage is TRBV5-1 and J usage is TRBJ1-6, with a weak D call TRBD1 (6 bases). The CDR3 covers 16 residues. The V and J ends lost 4 bases and 7 bases respectively, with 18 bases between them. Germline CDR1 and CDR2: SGHRS and YFSETQ. The CDR3 sequence: CASSVDPGTRNSPLHF. The CDR3 nucleotides are TGCGCCAGCAGCGTGGATCCCGGGACAAGAAATTCACCCCTCCACTTT.

As regards this clonotype: One end of the junction fails to match germline, which may point to a read error. The chain joins TRBV30 to TRBJ1-1; possible D gene TRBD1, 5 bases. The CDR3 runs 15 residues. CDR1 and CDR2 from the germline V gene are GTSNPN and SVGIG (reference sequence). CDR3 loop: CAWNEGHYMNIEAFF. CDR3 DNA sequence: TGTGCCTGGAATGAGGGGCACTATATGAACATTGAAGCTTTCTTT. The full variable domain, in which reference TRBV30 and TRBJ1-1 provide the parts outside the CDR3, is SQTIHQWPATLVQPVGSPLSLECTVEGTSNPNLYWYRQAAGRGLQLLFYSVGIGQISSEVPQNLSASRPQDRQFILSSKKLLLSDSGFYLCAWNEGHYMNIEAFFGQGTRLTVV.

As to this clonotype: A read error is possible here, since a much larger clone lies one base away. The chain links TRBV28 to TRBJ2-5; D remains unclear. V dropped 8 bases and J dropped 4 bases, with 5 bases sitting between them. Looked up from germline, CDR1 is MDHEN and CDR2 is SYDVKM. CDR3 length: 10 amino acids. CDR3 loop: CASGPETQYF. The CDR3 coding sequence is TGTGCCAGCGGACCAGAGACCCAGTACTTC.

Remarks on this clonotype: One end of the junction is discordant with germline, which a read error may explain. The chain joins TRBV29-1 to TRBJ2-4, with D uncertain. The germline CDR1 and CDR2 sequences are SQVTM and ANQGSEA. The CDR3 has 16 amino acids. CDR3 loop: CSVVVSRSTIKNIQCF. The CDR3 coding sequence is TGCAGCGTTGTGGTCTCACGGTCTACAATAAAAAACATTCAGTGCTTC.

This clonotype has a count of ten or more. The chain uses TRBV12-3 or TRBV12-4 and TRBJ1-5; no clear D. This CDR3 is 13 amino acids long. V dropped 3 bases and J dropped 4 bases, with 7 bases sitting between them. The CDR3 loop reads CASSFGPNQPQHF. CDR3 nucleotide sequence: TGTGCCAGCAGTTTTGGGCCAAATCAGCCCCAGCATTTT.

This clonotype was detected many times. The chain is built from TRBV11-2 and TRBJ2-7; unclear D gene. CDR1 SGHAT and CDR2 FQNNGV come from the germline V gene. CDR3 length: 14 amino acids. V was shortened by 0 bases and J by 1 base, with 7 bases between the two germline ends. CDR3 sequence reads: CASSLDPDSYEQYF. The CDR3 region has the DNA TGTGCCAGCAGCTTAGATCCCGATTCCTACGAGCAGTACTTC.

V usage is TRBV7-8 and J usage is TRBJ2-7, with TRBD2 identical over 8 bases. From germline, CDR1 is SGHVS and CDR2 FQNEAQ. V trimming: 1 base; J trimming: 4 bases; junction bases outside the gene matches: 6. The CDR3 length is 15 residues. The CDR3 sequence is CASSLETGGEYEQYF. CDR3 in DNA: TGTGCCAGCAGCTTAGAGACCGGGGGGGAGTACGAGCAGTACTTC.

This clonotype turned up a few times. The chain joins TRBV3-1 to TRBJ1-5, with D unresolved. Trimming took off 1 base at V and 3 bases at J, with 22 bases between the two ends. Germline V CDR1 and CDR2: LGHDT, YNNKEL (reference sequence). The CDR3 contains 19 residues. In DNA form, the CDR3 reads TGTGCCAGCAGCCAAGGTGGACCCGGGCCGGAACTACCCAATCAGCCCCAGCATTTT. Protein product: CASSQGGPGPELPNQPQHF.

The chain carries TRBV10-3 and TRBJ1-1; TRBD1 matches 7 bases. CDR3 length equals 16 residues. With V trimmed by 4 bases and J by 7 bases, 15 bases remained unmatched. Germline lookup yields CDR1 ENHRY and CDR2 SYGVKD. CDR3 nucleotide sequence: TGTGCCATCAGTGGGGGACAGCCCAATCTGGAGGGTGAAGCTTTCTTT. It translates to CAISGGQPNLEGEAFF.

The J gene is TRBJ2-7, the V gene TRBV10-3; D is undetermined. Germline CDR1 and CDR2: ENHRY and SYGVKD. The CDR3 is 12 amino acids. The germline V and J ends were trimmed by 4 bases and 3 bases, with 7 bases remaining between them. CDR3 DNA sequence: TGTGCCATCAGTGGATTTAACTACGAGCAGTACTTC. Translated: CAISGFNYEQYF.

A word on this clonotype: A much larger clone is a single base away; this may be a read error. V gene TRBV30 combines with J gene TRBJ1-1; 7 bases match TRBD1. CDR3 length equals 15 residues. Germline lookup yields CDR1 GTSNPN and CDR2 SVGIG (reference sequence). Losses at the gene ends were 5 bases for V and 3 bases for J; bases not matched to a gene: 12. The CDR3 sequence is CAWGTRGGWDTEAFF. The DNA for the CDR3 is TGTGCCTGGGGTACCCGAGGGGGCTGGGACACTGAAGCTTTCTTT.

This clonotype occurred many times. The chain uses TRBV6-1 and TRBJ1-5; 8 bases align to TRBD1. The germline gives CDR1 MNHNS, CDR2 SASEGT. V lost 7 bases to trimming and J lost 3 bases; unmatched junction nucleotides: 5. The CDR3 is 14 residues long. The CDR3 is CASTDRDNNQPQHF. DNA for the CDR3: TGTGCCAGCACGGACAGGGATAACAATCAGCCCCAGCATTTT.

This clonotype has a count of ten or more. The chain joins TRBV7-2 to TRBJ1-6, with 9 bases aligning to TRBD1. CDR1 SGHTA and CDR2 FQGNSA come from the germline V gene. Trimming took 4 bases from V and 4 from J; bases not matched to a gene: 2. The CDR3 length is 15 residues. CDR3 loop: CASSSDRGYNSPLHF. The CDR3 DNA is TGTGCCAGCAGCTCGGACAGGGGTTATAATTCACCCCTCCACTTT.

This clonotype showed up many times. This CDR3 reads CATEDGFYGYTF. For the CDR3, the DNA is TGTGCCACTGAGGACGGATTCTATGGCTACACCTTC. The V gene is TRBV6-1, the J gene TRBJ1-2; D unclear. Germline CDR1 is MNHNS and CDR2 is SASEGT. The length of the CDR3 is 12 residues. Trimming removed 10 bases from V and 4 bases from J, with 13 bases in between.

This clonotype was detected ten times or more. The chain links TRBV7-9 to TRBJ1-1; D gene ambiguous. Trimming pared 5 bases from V and 2 bases from J, leaving 9 bases between. The CDR3 runs 13 residues. Germline CDR1 is SEHNR and CDR2 is FQNEAQ (reference sequence). In DNA, the CDR3 is TGTGCCAGCAGCCCTCTGGAAAACACTGAAGCTTTCTTT. Translation: CASSPLENTEAFF. The full variable domain, its missing parts supplied by reference TRBV7-9 and TRBJ1-1, is DTGVSQNPRHKITKRGQNVTFRCDPISEHNRLYWYRQTLGQGPEFLTYFQNEAQLEKSRLLSDRFSAERPKGSFSTLEIQRTEQGDSAMYLCASSPLENTEAFFGQGTRLTVV.

As for this clonotype: The junction differs from germline at one of its ends, possibly a read error. The genes are TRBV7-9 and TRBJ2-7; TRBD2 matches at 13 bases. The V gene's germline CDR1 is SEHNR and CDR2 FQNEAQ (reference sequence). CDR3 size: 16 residues. Here the CDR3 DNA reads TGCGCCAGCAGCCAAGATTGGGGACTAGCGGGATACGAGCAGTACTTC. It yields the protein CASSQDWGLAGYEQYF.

This clonotype appeared many times. This chain links TRBV28 with TRBJ2-5; 9 bases are shared with TRBD2. The CDR3 has 15 residues. Germline V gives CDR1 MDHEN, CDR2 SYDVKM. V was pared by 4 bases and J by 4 bases, with 7 bases of the junction left unmatched. This chain's CDR3 is CASSSSGERVETQYF. The CDR3, as DNA: TGTGCCAGCAGTTCTAGCGGGGAACGGGTAGAGACCCAGTACTTC.

Concerning this clonotype itself: A read error may account for a junction end that differs from germline. The rearrangement uses TRBV7-2 and TRBJ2-3, with 11 bases identical to TRBD2. There are 16 residues in the CDR3. Germline loops: CDR1 SGHTA, CDR2 FQGNSA. The CDR3 sequence: CASSFLSSGRTDTQYF. The CDR3 coding sequence is TGTGCCAGCAGCTTTCTGTCTAGCGGGAGGACAGACACGCAGTATTTT.

This chain uses TRBV29-1 with TRBJ1-4; D unresolved. Trimming removed 7 bases at V and 4 bases at J, with 16 bases between. The CDR3 is 14 residues long. Germline V CDR1 and CDR2: SQVTM, ANQGSEA. The CDR3 sequence: CSALPGESNEKLFF. As DNA, the CDR3 is TGCAGCGCCTTACCCGGAGAAAGTAATGAAAAACTGTTTTTT.